This passage covers 15 T cell receptor beta chains from one sample sequenced in a study of blood T cell repertoires in COVID-19 (TCRdb year 2020). The method was the immunoSEQ multiplex PCR assay. In its TCRdb copy, this immuneACCESS table keeps in-frame sequences only and misses some clones. Where compared with another copy, unresolved V genes explain less than half of these, and the others have no known cause. Within this sample are nearly 70,000 clones, with approximately 80% of them counted one time only. Over 7.5% of the sample is in the top ten clones. Sequenced sample: peripheral blood. The receptors were sampled from a woman of 80 years or more with acute or convalescent COVID-19.

V usage is TRBV10-3 and J usage is TRBJ1-1; TRBD1 matches 7 bases. From germline, CDR1 is ENHRY and CDR2 SYGVKD. This CDR3 contains 15 residues. The V gene end was trimmed by 1 base and the J gene end by 3 bases; junction bases not matched to a gene: 5. CDR3 loop: CAISELGGTYTEAFF. The CDR3 DNA reads as TGTGCCATCAGTGAGTTAGGGGGCACCTACACTGAAGCTTTCTTT.

This chain connects TRBV6-6 to TRBJ2-1, with 11 bases fitting TRBD2. This CDR3 region has 15 residues. V was clipped by 3 bases and J by 6 bases; unmatched bases: 4. Germline-derived CDR1 and CDR2 are MNHNY and SVGAGI (reference sequence). The CDR3 DNA is TGTGCCAGCAGTTATGGGGGGACTAGCGGCAATGAGCAGTTCTTC. Its translation is CASSYGGTSGNEQFF.

Only a few counts were recorded for this clone. The genes are TRBV19 and TRBJ1-1; unclear D gene. The V gene's germline CDR1 is LNHDA and CDR2 SQIVND (reference sequence). Trimming shortened V by 3 bases and J by 3 bases, and 11 bases separated the two germline ends. This CDR3 has 14 amino acids. The CDR3 coding sequence is TGTGCCAGTAGTATTAACTCTGCGGACACTGAAGCTTTCTTT. As protein: CASSINSADTEAFF.

This clone has a handful of counts. V and J are TRBV18 and TRBJ1-1, with a weak D call TRBD1 (6 bases). The germline CDR1 and CDR2 sequences are KGHSH and LQKENI. The CDR3 contains 15 residues. Trimming stripped 2 bases from V and 3 bases from J, with 13 bases between. CDR3 in DNA: TGTGCCAGCTCACCATCACAGGGCTGGGACACTGAAGCTTTCTTT. Translating it yields CASSPSQGWDTEAFF.

This clone was observed a single time. The rearrangement uses TRBV15 and TRBJ2-3; TRBD1 is a possible D gene (6 bases). V shed 3 bases and J shed 9 bases, with 10 bases lying between them. The germline V gene encodes CDR1 LNHNV and CDR2 YYDKDF (reference sequence). The CDR3 contains 12 residues. CDR3 DNA: TGTGCCACCAGCAGGCCACAGGGAACGCAGTATTTT. Translating gives CATSRPQGTQYF.

The chain is built from TRBV18 and TRBJ1-4; no firm D call. Trimming took 2 bases from V and 6 from J, leaving 10 bases between them. The germline V gene has CDR1 KGHSH and CDR2 LQKENI. This CDR3 contains 14 residues. CDR3 DNA sequence: TGTGCCAGCTCACCAAGGCGGTCCGATGAAAAACTGTTTTTT. It yields the protein CASSPRRSDEKLFF.

This clone showed up just a few times. This rearrangement joins TRBV6-1 to TRBJ1-1; D unclear. The CDR3 contains 17 residues. Germline V gives CDR1 MNHNS, CDR2 SASEGT. Trimming pared 0 bases from V and 0 bases from J, leaving 14 bases between. CDR3 nucleotides: TGTGCCAGCAGTGAAGCGCGGGTACCGGCCATGAACACTGAAGCTTTCTTT. Amino acids: CASSEARVPAMNTEAFF.

The chain employs TRBV4-1 and TRBJ1-5; maybe TRBD1 (5 bases). CDR3 length: 15 residues. Trimming pared 0 bases from V and 4 bases from J, leaving 10 bases between. Germline V gene sequence: CDR1 MGHRA, CDR2 YSYEKL. CDR3: CASSQDRAANQPQHF. In DNA, the CDR3 is TGCGCCAGCAGCCAAGACAGGGCGGCGAATCAGCCCCAGCATTTT.

The chain carries TRBV7-2 and TRBJ2-4, with 8 bases fitting TRBD2. This CDR3 contains 16 residues. Losses at the gene ends were 6 bases for V and 7 bases for J; bases not matched to a gene: 14. Germline CDR1 is SGHTA and CDR2 is FQGNSA. The CDR3 bases are TGTGCCAGCAGTCTCCGAGCGGGGGCCGGGGGGAACATTCAGTACTTC. Amino acids: CASSLRAGAGGNIQYF.

The chain uses TRBV19 and TRBJ2-5, with 9 bases fitting TRBD2. The CDR3 is 15 amino acids. V shed 9 bases and J 7 bases; nucleotides not matched to a gene: 15. Per germline, CDR1 LNHDA and CDR2 SQIVND (reference sequence). CDR3: CARRGRGGTKGTQYF. DNA of the CDR3: TGTGCCAGGCGGGGGCGGGGGGGTACCAAGGGGACCCAGTACTTC.

This rearrangement joins TRBV5-1 to TRBJ2-2; D might be TRBD1 (5 bases). Trimming removed 6 bases from V and 5 bases from J, with 17 bases in between. CDR1 and CDR2 (germline): SGHRS, YFSETQ. The CDR3 extends over 15 amino acids. CDR3 bases: TGCGCCAGCACCTCCACCCCAGGGCGAACCGGGGAGCTGTTTTTT. It encodes CASTSTPGRTGELFF.

This chain links TRBV19 with TRBJ1-5, with D perhaps matching TRBD1 (5 bases). The CDR3 is 15 residues long. Germline V gene lookup returns CDR1 LNHDA and CDR2 SQIVND (reference sequence). The V gene lost 1 base and the J gene lost 2 bases, with 9 bases spanning the gap. Written as DNA, the CDR3 is TGTGCCAGTAGTATAGTGGTAGGGGGCAATCAGCCCCAGCATTTT. Encoded protein: CASSIVVGGNQPQHF.

The chain links TRBV6-5 to TRBJ1-1, with D possibly being TRBD1 (6 bases). Germline V gene data show CDR1 as MNHEY and CDR2 as SVGAGI. The CDR3 spans 14 residues. Trimming shortened V by 5 bases and J by 4 bases, and 14 bases separated the two germline ends. The CDR3 reads CASSRTVSATEAFF. CDR3 bases: TGTGCCAGCAGTCGGACAGTCTCGGCCACTGAAGCTTTCTTT.

The genes are TRBV5-5 and TRBJ2-3, with TRBD2 matching over 12 bases. This CDR3 is 18 amino acids long. Germline V gene sequence: CDR1 SGHKS, CDR2 YYEKEE (reference sequence). V dropped 4 bases and J dropped 3; count of bases not matched to a gene: 12. CDR3 in DNA: TGTGCCAGCAGCAGGTCGGCTAGCGGGGGGGTCGGGACAGATACGCAGTATTTT. Protein sequence: CASSRSASGGVGTDTQYF. The full variable domain, rest sourced from reference TRBV5-5 and TRBJ2-3, is DAGVTQSPTHLIKTRGQQVTLRCSPISGHKSVSWYQQVLGQGPQFIFQYYEKEERGRGNFPDRFSARQFPNYSSELNVNALLLGDSALYLCASSRSASGGVGTDTQYFGPGTRLTVL.

The chain recombines TRBV12-3 or TRBV12-4 with TRBJ2-3; a weak D match, TRBD2 (5 bases). The CDR3 runs 13 residues. Trimming removed 6 bases at V and 0 bases at J, with 7 bases between. The chain's CDR3 is CASSRTSTDTQYF. The CDR3, as DNA: TGTGCCAGCAGCCGGACTAGCACAGATACGCAGTATTTT.